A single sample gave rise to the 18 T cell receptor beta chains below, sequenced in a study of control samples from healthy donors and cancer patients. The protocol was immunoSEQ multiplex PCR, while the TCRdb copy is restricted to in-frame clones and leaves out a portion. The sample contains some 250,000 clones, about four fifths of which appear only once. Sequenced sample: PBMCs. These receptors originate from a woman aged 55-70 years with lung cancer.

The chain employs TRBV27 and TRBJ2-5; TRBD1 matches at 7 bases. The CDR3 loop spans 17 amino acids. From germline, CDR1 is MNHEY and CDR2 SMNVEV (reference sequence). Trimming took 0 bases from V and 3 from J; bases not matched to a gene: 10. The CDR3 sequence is CASSLSMAGGFEETQYF. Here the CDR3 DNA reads TGTGCCAGCAGTTTATCGATGGCAGGGGGTTTCGAAGAGACCCAGTACTTC.

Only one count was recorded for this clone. The CDR3 protein is CASSDSLGQPQHF. The CDR3 DNA sequence: TGCGCCAGCAGTGACAGCCTGGGACAGCCCCAGCATTTT. This rearrangement joins TRBV10-1 to TRBJ1-5; no definite D call. This CDR3 comprises 13 residues. V dropped 3 bases and J dropped 7 bases, with 10 bases sitting between them. Germline CDR1 WNHNN, CDR2 SYGVQD (reference sequence).

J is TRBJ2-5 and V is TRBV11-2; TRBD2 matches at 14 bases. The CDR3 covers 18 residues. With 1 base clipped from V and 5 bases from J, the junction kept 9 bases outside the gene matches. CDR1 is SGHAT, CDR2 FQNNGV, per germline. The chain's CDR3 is CASSLGLTSGGAEETQYF. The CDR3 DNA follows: TGTGCCAGCAGCTTAGGCCTGACTAGCGGGGGGGCGGAGGAGACCCAGTACTTC. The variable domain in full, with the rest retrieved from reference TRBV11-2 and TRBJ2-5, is EAGVAQSPRYKIIEKRQSVAFWCNPISGHATLYWYQQILGQGPKLLIQFQNNGVVDDSQLPKDRFSAERLKGVDSTLKIQPAKLEDSAVYLCASSLGLTSGGAEETQYFGPGTRLLVL.

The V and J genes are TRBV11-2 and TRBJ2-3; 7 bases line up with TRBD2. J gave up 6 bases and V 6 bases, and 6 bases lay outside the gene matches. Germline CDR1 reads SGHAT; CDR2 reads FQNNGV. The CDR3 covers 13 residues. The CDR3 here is CASSGLDVDTQYF. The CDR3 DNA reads TGTGCCAGCAGTGGACTAGATGTGGATACGCAGTATTTT.

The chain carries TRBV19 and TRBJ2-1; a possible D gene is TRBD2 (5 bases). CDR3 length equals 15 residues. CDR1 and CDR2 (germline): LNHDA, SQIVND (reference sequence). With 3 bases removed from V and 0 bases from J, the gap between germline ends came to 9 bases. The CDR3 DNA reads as TGTGCCAGTAGTATTCGACGGGGCTCCTACAATGAGCAGTTCTTC. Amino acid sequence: CASSIRRGSYNEQFF.

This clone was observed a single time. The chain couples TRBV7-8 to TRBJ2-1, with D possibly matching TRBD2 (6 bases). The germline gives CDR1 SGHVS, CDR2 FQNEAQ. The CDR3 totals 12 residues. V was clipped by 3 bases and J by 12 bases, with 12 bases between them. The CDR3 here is CASSFRRGGQFF. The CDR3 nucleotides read TGTGCCAGCAGCTTCCGGCGGGGTGGGCAGTTCTTC.

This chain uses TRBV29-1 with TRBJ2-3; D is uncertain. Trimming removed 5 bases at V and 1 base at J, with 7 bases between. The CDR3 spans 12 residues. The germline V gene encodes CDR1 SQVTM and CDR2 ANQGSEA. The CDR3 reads CSVSTGTDTQYF. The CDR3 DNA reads TGCAGCGTTTCAACAGGCACAGATACGCAGTATTTT.

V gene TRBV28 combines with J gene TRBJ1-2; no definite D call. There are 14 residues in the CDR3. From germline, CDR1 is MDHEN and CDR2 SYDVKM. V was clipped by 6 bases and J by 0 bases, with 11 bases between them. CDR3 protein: CASSAPLPNYGYTF. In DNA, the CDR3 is TGTGCCAGCAGCGCCCCTTTACCTAACTATGGCTACACCTTC.

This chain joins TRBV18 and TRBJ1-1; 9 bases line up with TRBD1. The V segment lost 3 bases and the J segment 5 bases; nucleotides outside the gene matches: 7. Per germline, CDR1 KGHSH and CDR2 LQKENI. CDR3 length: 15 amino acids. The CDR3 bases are TGTGCCAGCTCACCGCCGGGACAGGGACGAACTGAAGCTTTCTTT. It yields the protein CASSPPGQGRTEAFF.

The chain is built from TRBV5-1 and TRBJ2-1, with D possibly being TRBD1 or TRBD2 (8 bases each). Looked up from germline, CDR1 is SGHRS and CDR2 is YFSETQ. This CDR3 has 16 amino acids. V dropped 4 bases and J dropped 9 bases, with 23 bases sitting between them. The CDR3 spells CASSLTGGTSLIEQFF. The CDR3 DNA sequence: TGCGCCAGCAGCCTCACAGGGGGGACTAGTCTAATTGAGCAGTTCTTC.

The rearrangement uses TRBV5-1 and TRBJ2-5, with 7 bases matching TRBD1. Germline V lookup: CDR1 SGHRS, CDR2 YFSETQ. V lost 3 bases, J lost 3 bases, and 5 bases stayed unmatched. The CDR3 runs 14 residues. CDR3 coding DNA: TGCGCCAGCAGCTCCCAGACAGGGAAAGAGACCCAGTACTTC. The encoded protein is CASSSQTGKETQYF.

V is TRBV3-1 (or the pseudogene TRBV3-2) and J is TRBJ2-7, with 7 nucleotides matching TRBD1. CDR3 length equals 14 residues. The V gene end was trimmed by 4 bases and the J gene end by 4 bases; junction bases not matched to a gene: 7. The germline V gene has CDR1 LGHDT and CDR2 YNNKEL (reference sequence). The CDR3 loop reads CASSLRQGWYEQYF. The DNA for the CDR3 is TGTGCCAGCAGCCTCCGACAGGGATGGTACGAGCAGTACTTC.

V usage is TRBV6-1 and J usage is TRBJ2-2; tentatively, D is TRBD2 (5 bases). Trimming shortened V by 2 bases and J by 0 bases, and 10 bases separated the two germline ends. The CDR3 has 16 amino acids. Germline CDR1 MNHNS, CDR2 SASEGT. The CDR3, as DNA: TGTGCCAGCAGTGAACAGTGGGGAGCGAACACCGGGGAGCTGTTTTTT. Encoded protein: CASSEQWGANTGELFF.

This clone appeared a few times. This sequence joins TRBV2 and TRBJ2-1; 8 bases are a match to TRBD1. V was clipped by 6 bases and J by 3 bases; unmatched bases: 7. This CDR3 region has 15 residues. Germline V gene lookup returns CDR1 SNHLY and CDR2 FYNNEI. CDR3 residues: CASRADRENYNEQFF. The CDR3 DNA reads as TGTGCCAGCAGGGCGGACAGGGAGAACTACAATGAGCAGTTCTTC.

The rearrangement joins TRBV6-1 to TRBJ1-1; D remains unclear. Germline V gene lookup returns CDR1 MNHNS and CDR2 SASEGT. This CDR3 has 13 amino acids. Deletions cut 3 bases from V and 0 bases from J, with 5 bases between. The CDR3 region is CASSDNLNTEAFF. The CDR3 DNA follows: TGTGCCAGCAGTGACAACCTGAACACTGAAGCTTTCTTT.

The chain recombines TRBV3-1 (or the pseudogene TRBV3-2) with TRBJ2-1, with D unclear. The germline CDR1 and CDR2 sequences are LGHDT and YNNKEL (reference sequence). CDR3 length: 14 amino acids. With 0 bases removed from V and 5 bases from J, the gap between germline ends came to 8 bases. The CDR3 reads CASSQEVGNNEQFF. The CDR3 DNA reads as TGTGCCAGCAGCCAAGAAGTAGGGAACAATGAGCAGTTCTTC.

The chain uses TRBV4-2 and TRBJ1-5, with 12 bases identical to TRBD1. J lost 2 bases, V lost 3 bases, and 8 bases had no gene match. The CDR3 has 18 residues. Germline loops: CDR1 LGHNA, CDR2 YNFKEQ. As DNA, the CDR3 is TGTGCCAGCAGCCAGATGGGACAGGGGGCGGTAGGCAATCAGCCCCAGCATTTT. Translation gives CASSQMGQGAVGNQPQHF.

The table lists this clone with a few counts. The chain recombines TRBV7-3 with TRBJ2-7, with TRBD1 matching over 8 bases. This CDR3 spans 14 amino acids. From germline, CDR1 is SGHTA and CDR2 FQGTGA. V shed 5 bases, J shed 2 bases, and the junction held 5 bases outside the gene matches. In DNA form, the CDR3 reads TGTGCCAGCAGCCTAGACAGGGGACCCTACGAGCAGTACTTC. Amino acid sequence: CASSLDRGPYEQYF. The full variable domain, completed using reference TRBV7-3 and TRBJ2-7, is GAGVSQTPSNKVTEKGKYVELRCDPISGHTALYWYRQSLGQGPEFLIYFQGTGAADDSGLPNDRFFAVRPEGSVSTLKIQRTERGDSAVYLCASSLDRGPYEQYFGPGTRLTVT.